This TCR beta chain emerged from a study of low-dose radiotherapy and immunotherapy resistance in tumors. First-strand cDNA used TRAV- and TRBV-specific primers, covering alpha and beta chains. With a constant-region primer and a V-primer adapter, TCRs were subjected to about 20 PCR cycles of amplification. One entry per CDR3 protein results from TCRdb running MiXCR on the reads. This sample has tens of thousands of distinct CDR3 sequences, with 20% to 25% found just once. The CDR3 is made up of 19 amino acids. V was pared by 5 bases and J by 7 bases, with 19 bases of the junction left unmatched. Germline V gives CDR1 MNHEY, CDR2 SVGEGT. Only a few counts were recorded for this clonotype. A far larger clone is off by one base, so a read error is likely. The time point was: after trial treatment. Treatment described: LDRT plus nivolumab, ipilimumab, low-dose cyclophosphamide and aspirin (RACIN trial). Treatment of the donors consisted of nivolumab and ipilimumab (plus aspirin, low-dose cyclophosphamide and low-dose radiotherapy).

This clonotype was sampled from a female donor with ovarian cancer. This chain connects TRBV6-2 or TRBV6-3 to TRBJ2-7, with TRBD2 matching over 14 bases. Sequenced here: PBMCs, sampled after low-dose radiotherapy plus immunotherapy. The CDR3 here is CASSPLTSGRASSYNEQYF. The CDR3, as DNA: TGTGCCAGCAGTCCTCTGACTAGCGGGAGGGCTAGCTCCTACAATGAGCAGTACTTC.